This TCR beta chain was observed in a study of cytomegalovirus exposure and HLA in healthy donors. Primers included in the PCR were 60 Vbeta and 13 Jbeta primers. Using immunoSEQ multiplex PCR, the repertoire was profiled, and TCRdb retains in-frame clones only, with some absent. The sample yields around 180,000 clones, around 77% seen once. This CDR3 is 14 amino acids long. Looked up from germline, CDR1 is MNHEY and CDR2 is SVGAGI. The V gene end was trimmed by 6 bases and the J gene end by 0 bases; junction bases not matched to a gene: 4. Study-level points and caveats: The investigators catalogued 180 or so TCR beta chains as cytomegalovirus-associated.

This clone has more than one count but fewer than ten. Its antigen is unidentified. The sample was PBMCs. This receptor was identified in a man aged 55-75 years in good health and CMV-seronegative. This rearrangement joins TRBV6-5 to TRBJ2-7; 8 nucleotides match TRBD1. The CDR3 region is CASSWDRNSYEQYF. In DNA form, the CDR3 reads TGTGCCAGCAGCTGGGACAGGAACTCCTACGAGCAGTACTTC.